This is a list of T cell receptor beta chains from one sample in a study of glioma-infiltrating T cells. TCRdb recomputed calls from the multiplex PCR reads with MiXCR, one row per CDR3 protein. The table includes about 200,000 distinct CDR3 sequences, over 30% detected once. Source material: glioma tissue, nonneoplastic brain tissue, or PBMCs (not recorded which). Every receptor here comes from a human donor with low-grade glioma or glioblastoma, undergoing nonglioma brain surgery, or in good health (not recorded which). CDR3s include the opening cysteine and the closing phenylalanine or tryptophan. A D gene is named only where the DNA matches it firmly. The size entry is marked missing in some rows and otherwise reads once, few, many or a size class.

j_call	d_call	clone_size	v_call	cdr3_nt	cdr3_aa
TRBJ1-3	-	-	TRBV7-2	TGTGCCAGCAGCACCTTCGGTGTGCTCTCTAGAAACACCATATATTTT	CASSTFGVLSRNTIYF
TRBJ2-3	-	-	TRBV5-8	TGTGCCAGCAGGCTCCTTGCAGATACGCAGTATTTT	CASRLLADTQYF
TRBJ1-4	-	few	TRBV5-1	TGCGCCAGCAGCTTGGTCCCTGGGGAAGAAAAACTGTTTTTT	CASSLVPGEEKLFF
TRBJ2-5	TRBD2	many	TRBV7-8	TGTGCCAGCAGCCCGGACGGACTAGCGGGAGTCTTAGAGACCCAGTACTTC	CASSPDGLAGVLETQYF
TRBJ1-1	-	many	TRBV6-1	TGTGCCAGCAGTTCCCGGGGAGCTGAAGCTTTCTTT	CASSSRGAEAFF
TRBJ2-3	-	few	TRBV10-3	TGTGCCATCAGTGCGACAAGACAGGGCACAGATACGCAGTATTTT	CAISATRQGTDTQYF
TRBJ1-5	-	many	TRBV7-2	TGTGCCAGCAGCCCCTCGATGAACTCCTATAGCAATCAGCCCCAGCATTTT	CASSPSMNSYSNQPQHF
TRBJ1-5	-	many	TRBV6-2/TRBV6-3	TGTGCCAGCAATACAGGGCGGCAGCCCCAGCATTTT	CASNTGRQPQHF
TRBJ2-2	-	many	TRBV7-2	TGTGCCAGCAGCTTAGTTATGGGGGCGGACGGGGAGCTGTTTTTT	CASSLVMGADGELFF
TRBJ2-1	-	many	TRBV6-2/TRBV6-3	TGTGCCAGCAGTTCATTGCTTTTATCCTCCTACAATGAGCAGTTCTTC	CASSSLLLSSYNEQFF
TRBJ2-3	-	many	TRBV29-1	TGCAGCGTTGGAAGTTACAGGGGCACAGATACGCAGTATTTT	CSVGSYRGTDTQYF
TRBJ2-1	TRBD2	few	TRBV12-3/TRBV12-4	TGTGCCAGCCGACATGGGGCTAGCGGATACAATGAGCAGTTCTTC	CASRHGASGYNEQFF
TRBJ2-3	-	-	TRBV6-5	TGTGCCAGCCCCCAGATGATAGCTGGCACAAATACGCAGTATTTT	CASPQMIAGTNTQYF
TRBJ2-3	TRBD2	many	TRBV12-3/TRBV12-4	TGTGCCAGCAGTAGGACTGAGGACGGGAGGGGACATACGCAGTATTTT	CASSRTEDGRGHTQYF
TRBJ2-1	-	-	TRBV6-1	TGTGCCAGCAGACGGGGGCAGCGGGCCTACAATGAGCAGTTCTTC	CASRRGQRAYNEQFF
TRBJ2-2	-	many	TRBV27	TGTGCCAGCAGTTTACGGACGAACACCGGGGAGCTGTTTTTT	CASSLRTNTGELFF
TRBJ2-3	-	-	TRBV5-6	TGTGCCAGCAGCTTGGAGTGGTCTGGATCCACAGATACGCAGTATTTT	CASSLEWSGSTDTQYF
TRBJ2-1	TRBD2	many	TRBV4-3	TGCGCCAGCAGCCTGACTAGCGGGAGGGTCAATGAGCAGTTCTTC	CASSLTSGRVNEQFF
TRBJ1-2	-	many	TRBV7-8	TGTGCCAGCAGCGCGAATGTACTATTACTCTATGGCTACACCTTC	CASSANVLLLYGYTF
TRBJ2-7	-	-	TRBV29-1	TGCAGCGTCCGAGGGGTATTTGAATCCTACGAGCAGTACTTC	CSVRGVFESYEQYF
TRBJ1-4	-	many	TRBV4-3	TGCGCCAGCAGCCAAGATTGGATAGGCGAAGGTTATGAAAAACTGTTTTTT	CASSQDWIGEGYEKLFF
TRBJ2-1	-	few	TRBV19	TGTGCCAGTAGTATAGGCGGAAGGACTCGCGAATACCCTTCCAATGAGCAGTTCTTC	CASSIGGRTREYPSNEQFF
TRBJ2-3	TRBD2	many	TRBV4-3	TGCGCCAGCAGCCAAGAGGGAGGGTGGACAGATACGCAGTATTTT	CASSQEGGWTDTQYF
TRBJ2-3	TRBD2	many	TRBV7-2	TGTGCCAGCAGCATTTTCTCGCTGGGACTAGCGGGAGCAGATACGCAGTATTTT	CASSIFSLGLAGADTQYF
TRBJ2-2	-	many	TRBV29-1	TGCAGCGTTGAATCGGCAGCCTCGAACACCGGGGAGCTGTTTTTT	CSVESAASNTGELFF
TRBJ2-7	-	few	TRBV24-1	TGTGCCACCAGTGACCCCCGGGACGTCTCCTACGAGCAGTACTTC	CATSDPRDVSYEQYF
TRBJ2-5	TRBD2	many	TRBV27	TGTGCCAGCAGTTCACTAGCGGGGTCGTGGACCCAGTACTTC	CASSSLAGSWTQYF
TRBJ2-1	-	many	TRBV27	TGTGCCAGCAGTTCCCGCGGGGATGGTAATGAGCAGTTCTTC	CASSSRGDGNEQFF
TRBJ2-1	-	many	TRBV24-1	TGTGCCACCAGTGGGCCAGGGGTTCATGAGCAGTTCTTC	CATSGPGVHEQFF
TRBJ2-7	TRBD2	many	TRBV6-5	TGTGCCAGCAGTTACTCTTTTAGCGGGAGCTCCTACGAGCAGTACTTC	CASSYSFSGSSYEQYF
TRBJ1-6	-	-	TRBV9	TGTGCCAGCAGCGTAAGCCAGCTTTATAATTCACCCCTCCACTTT	CASSVSQLYNSPLHF
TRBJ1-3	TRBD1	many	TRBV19	TGTGCCAGTAGTATAGGGACAGGGGCTGGAAACACCATATATTTT	CASSIGTGAGNTIYF
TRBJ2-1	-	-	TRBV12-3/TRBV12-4	TGTGCCAGCAGTTTACGACAGGACTACGAGCAGTTCTTC	CASSLRQDYEQFF
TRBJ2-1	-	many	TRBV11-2	TGTGCCAGCAGCCGTCGAACAGGCCCTGGGGGTTACAATGAGCAGTTCTTC	CASSRRTGPGGYNEQFF